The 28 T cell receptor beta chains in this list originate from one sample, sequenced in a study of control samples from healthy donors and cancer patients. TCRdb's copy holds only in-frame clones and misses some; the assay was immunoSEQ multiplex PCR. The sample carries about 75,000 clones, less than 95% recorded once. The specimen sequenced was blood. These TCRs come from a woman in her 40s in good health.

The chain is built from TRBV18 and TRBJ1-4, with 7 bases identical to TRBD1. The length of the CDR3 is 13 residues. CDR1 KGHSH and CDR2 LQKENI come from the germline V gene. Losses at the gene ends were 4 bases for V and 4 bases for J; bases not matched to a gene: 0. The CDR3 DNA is TGTGCCAGCTCACGGGACAGTAATGAAAAACTGTTTTTT. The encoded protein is CASSRDSNEKLFF.

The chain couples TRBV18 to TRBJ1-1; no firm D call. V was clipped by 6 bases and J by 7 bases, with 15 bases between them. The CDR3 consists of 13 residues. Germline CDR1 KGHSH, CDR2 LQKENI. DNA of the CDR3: TGTGCCAGCTCCCGTCTGGGGAGCGATGAAGCTTTCTTT. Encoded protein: CASSRLGSDEAFF.

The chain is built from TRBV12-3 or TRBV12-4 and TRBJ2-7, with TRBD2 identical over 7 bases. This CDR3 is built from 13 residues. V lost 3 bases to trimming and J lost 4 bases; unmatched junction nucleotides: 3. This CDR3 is CASSFASGYEQYF. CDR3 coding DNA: TGTGCCAGCAGTTTCGCTAGCGGATACGAGCAGTACTTC.

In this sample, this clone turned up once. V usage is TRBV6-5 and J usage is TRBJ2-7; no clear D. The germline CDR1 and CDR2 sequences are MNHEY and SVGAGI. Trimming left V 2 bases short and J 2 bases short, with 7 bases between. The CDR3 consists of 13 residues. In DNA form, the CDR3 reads TGTGCCAGCAGTTACAGAGCCACCTACGAGCAGTACTTC. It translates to CASSYRATYEQYF.

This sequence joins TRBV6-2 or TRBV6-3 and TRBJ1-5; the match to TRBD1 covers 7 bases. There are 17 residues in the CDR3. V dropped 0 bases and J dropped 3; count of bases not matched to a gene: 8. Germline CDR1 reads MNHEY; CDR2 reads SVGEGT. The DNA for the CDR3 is TGTGCCAGCAGTTACTCGACAGGGCAGAGAGACAATCAGCCCCAGCATTTT. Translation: CASSYSTGQRDNQPQHF.

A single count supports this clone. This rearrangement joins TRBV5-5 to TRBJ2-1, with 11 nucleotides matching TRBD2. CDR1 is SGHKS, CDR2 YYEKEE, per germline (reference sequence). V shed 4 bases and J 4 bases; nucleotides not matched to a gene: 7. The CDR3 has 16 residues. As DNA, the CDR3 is TGTGCCAGCAGCGGGGGGACTAGCGGAGGGTACAATGAGCAGTTCTTC. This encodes CASSGGTSGGYNEQFF.

The CDR3 DNA follows: TGTGCCAGCAGCTTAGTGAGGGGGCTCTATGGCTACACCTTC. This gives the protein CASSLVRGLYGYTF. The chain links TRBV5-6 to TRBJ1-2, with 7 bases matching TRBD1. Germline CDR1 reads SGHDT; CDR2 reads YYEEEE. V was clipped by 2 bases and J by 4 bases; unmatched bases: 5. The CDR3 sequence is 14 residues long.

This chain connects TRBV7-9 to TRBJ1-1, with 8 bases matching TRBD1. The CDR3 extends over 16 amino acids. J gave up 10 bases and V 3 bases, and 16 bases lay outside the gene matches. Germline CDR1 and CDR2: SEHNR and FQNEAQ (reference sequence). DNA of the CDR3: TGTGCCAGCAGCTTCCCAGTGGGACAGGCCTGGCGGGGAGCTTTCTTT. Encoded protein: CASSFPVGQAWRGAFF. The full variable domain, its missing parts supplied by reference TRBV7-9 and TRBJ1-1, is DTGVSQNPRHKITKRGQNVTFRCDPISEHNRLYWYRQTLGQGPEFLTYFQNEAQLEKSRLLSDRFSAERPKGSFSTLEIQRTEQGDSAMYLCASSFPVGQAWRGAFFGQGTRLTVV.

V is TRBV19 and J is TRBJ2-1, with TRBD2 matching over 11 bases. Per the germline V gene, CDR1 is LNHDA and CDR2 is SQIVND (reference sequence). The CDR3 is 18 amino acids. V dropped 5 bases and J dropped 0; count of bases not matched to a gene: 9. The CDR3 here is CASSFGLAGPSSYNEQFF. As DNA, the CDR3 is TGTGCCAGTAGTTTCGGACTAGCGGGCCCTAGCTCCTACAATGAGCAGTTCTTC.

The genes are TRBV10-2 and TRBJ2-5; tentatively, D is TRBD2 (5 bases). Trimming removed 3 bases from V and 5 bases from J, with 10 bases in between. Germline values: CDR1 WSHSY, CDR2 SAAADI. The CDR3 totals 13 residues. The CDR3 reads CASSDGSAETQYF. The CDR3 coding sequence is TGCGCCAGCAGTGATGGTAGCGCGGAGACCCAGTACTTC.

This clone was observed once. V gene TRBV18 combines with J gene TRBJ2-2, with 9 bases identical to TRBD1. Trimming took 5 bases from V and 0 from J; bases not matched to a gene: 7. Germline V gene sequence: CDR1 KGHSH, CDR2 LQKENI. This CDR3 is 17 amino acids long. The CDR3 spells CASSVQGAVTNTGELFF. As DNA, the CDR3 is TGTGCCAGCTCAGTACAGGGGGCCGTGACGAACACCGGGGAGCTGTTTTTT.

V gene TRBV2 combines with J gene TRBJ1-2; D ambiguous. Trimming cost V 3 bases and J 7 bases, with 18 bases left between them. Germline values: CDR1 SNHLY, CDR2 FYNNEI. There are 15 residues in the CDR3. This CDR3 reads CASSELGSRTGGYTF. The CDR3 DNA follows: TGTGCCAGCAGTGAGCTTGGCAGCAGGACGGGTGGCTACACCTTC.

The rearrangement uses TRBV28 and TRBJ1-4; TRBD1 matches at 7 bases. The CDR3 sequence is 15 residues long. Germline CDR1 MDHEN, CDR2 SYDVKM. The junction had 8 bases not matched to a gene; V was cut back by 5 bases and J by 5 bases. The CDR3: CASSTPTGINEKLFF. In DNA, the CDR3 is TGTGCCAGCAGTACACCGACAGGGATAAATGAAAAACTGTTTTTT.

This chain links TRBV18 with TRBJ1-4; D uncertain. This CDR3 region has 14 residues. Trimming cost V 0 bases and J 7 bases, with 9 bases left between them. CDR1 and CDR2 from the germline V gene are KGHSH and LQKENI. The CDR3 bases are TGTGCCAGCTCACCACCGAGTGACGTTGAAAAACTGTTTTTT. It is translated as CASSPPSDVEKLFF.

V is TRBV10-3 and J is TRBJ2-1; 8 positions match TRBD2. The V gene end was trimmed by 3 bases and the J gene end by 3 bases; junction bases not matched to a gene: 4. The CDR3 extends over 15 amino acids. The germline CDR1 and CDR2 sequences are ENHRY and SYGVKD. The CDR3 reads CAISDFGGDYNEQFF. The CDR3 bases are TGTGCCATCAGTGACTTCGGGGGGGACTACAATGAGCAGTTCTTC.

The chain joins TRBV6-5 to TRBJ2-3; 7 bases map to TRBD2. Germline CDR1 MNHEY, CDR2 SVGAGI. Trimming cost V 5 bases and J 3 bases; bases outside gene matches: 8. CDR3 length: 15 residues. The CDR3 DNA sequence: TGTGCCAGCAGTCAAATTCCGGGACTAACAGATACGCAGTATTTT. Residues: CASSQIPGLTDTQYF.

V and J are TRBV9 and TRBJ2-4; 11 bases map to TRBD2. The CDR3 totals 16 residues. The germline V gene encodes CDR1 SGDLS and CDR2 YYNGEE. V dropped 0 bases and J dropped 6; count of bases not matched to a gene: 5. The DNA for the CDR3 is TGTGCCAGCAGCGTAGGGGTAGCGGGAGGGGCAAACATTCAGTACTTC. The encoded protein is CASSVGVAGGANIQYF.

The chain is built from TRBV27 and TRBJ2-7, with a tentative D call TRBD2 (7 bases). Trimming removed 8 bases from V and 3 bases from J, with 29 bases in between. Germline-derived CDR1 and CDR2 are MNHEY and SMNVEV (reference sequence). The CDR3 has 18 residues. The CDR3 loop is CASCPISRGGAGSYEQYF. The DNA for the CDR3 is TGTGCCAGCTGCCCGATCTCCAGAGGGGGGGCTGGAAGCTACGAGCAGTACTTC.

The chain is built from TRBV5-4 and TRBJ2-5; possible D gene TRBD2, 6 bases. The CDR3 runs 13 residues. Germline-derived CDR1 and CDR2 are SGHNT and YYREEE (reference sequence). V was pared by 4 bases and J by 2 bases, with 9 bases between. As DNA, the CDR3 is TGTGCCAGCAGCCCCGGGGGTCAAGAGACCCAGTACTTC. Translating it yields CASSPGGQETQYF.

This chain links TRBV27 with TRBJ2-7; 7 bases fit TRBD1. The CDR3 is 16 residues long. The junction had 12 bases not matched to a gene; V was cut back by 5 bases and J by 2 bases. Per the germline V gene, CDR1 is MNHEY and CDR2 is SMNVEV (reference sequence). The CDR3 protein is CASSPSTGTATYEQYF. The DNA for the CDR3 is TGTGCCAGCAGTCCATCTACCGGGACAGCGACCTACGAGCAGTACTTC.

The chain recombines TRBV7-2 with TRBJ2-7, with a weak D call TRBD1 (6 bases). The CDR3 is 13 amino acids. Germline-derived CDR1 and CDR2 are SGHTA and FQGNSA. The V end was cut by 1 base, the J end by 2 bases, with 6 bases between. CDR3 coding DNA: TGTGCCAGCAGCTTAGAGGGGGCCTACGAGCAGTACTTC. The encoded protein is CASSLEGAYEQYF.

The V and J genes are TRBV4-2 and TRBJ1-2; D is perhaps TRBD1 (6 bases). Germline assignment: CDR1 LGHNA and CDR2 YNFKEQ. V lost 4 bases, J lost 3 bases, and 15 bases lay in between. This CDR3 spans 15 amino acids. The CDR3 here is CASSPSGDVDYGYTF. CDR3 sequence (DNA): TGTGCCAGCAGCCCTTCAGGGGATGTTGACTATGGCTACACCTTC.

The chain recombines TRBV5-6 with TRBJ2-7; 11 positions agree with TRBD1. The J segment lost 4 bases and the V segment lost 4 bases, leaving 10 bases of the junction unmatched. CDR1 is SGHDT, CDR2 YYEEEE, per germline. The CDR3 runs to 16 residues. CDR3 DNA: TGTGCCAGCAGCGAAACCGGGACAGGGGGTTCTTACGAGCAGTACTTC. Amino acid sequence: CASSETGTGGSYEQYF.

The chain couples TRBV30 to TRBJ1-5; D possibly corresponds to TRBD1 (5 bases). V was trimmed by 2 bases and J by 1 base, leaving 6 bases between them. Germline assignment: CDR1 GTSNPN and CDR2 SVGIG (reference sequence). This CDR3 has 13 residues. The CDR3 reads CAWSWDSNQPQHF. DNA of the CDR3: TGTGCCTGGAGTTGGGACAGCAATCAGCCCCAGCATTTT. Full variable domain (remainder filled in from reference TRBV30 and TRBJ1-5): SQTIHQWPATLVQPVGSPLSLECTVEGTSNPNLYWYRQAAGRGLQLLFYSVGIGQISSEVPQNLSASRPQDRQFILSSKKLLLSDSGFYLCAWSWDSNQPQHFGDGTRLSIL.

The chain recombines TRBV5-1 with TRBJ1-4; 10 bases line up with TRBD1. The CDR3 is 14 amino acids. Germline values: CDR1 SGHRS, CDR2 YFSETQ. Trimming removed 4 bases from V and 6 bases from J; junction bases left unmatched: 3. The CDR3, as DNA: TGCGCCAGCAGCCCGGGGACAGGGGATGAAAAACTGTTTTTT. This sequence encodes CASSPGTGDEKLFF.

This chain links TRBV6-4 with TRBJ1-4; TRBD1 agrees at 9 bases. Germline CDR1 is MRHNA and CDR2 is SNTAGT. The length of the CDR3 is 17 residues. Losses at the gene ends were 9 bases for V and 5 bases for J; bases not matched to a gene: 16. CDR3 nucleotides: TGTGCCAGTTTTTGGGACAGGGTGAATCGTCCGAATGAAAAACTGTTTTTT. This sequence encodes CASFWDRVNRPNEKLFF.

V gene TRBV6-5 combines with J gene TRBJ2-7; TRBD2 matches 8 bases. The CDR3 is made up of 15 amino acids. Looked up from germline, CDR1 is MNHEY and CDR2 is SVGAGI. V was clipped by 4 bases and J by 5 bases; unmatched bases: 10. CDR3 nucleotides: TGTGCCAGCAGTTCCGGTATCGCGGGAGGCAACGAGCAGTACTTC. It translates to CASSSGIAGGNEQYF.

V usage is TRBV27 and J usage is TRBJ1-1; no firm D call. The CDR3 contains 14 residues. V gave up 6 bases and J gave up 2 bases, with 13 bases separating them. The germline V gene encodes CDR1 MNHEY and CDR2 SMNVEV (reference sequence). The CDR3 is CASRHVGLNTEAFF. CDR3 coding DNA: TGTGCCAGCAGACATGTAGGGCTAAACACTGAAGCTTTCTTT.